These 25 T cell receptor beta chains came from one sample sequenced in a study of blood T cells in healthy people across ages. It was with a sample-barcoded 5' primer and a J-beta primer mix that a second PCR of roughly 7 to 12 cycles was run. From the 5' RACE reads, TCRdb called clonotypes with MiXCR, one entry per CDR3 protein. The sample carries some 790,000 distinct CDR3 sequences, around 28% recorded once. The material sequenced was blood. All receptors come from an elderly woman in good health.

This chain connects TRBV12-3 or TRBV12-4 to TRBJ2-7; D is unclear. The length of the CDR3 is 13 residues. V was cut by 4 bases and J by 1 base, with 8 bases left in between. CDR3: CASSSSFSYEQYV. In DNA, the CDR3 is TGTGCCAGCAGTTCGTCCTTTTCCTACGAGCAGTACGTC.

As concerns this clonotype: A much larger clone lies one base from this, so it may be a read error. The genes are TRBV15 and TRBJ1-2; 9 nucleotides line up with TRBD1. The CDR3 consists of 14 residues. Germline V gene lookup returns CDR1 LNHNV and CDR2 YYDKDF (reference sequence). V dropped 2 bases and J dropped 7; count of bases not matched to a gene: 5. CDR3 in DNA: TGTGCCACCAGCAGAAGGACAGGGGAGGTTGGCTACACCTTC. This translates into CATSRRTGEVGYTF.

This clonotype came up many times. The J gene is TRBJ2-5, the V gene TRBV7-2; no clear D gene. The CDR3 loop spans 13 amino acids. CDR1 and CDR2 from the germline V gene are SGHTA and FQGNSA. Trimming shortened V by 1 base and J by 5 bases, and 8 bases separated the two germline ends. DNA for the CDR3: TGTGCCAGCAGCTTAGACCGTAGGGAGACCCAGTACTTC. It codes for CASSLDRRETQYF.

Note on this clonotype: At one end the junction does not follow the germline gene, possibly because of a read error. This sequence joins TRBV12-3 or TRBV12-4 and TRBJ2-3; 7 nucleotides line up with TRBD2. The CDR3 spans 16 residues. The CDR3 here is CASSSRTRLGTDAQYF. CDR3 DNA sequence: TGTGCCAGCAGTTCCAGGACTAGACTAGGCACAGATGCGCAGTATTTT.

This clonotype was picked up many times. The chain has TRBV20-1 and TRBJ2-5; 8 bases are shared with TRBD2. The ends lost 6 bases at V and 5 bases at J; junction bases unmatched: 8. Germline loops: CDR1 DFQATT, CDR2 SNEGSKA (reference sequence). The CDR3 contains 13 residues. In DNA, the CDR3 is TGCAGTGCCCCGGGGGGGCTGGGGGAGACCCAGTACTTC. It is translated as CSAPGGLGETQYF.

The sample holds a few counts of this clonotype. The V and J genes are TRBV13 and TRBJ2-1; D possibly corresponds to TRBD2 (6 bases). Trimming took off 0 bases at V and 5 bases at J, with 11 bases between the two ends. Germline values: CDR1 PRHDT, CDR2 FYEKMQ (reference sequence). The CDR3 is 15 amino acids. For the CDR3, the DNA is TGTGCCAGCAGCTTAGGGGGGCGCGGGGACAATGAGCAGTTCTTC. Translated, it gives CASSLGGRGDNEQFF. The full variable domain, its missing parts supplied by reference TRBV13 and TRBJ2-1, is AAGVIQSPRHLIKEKRETATLKCYPIPRHDTVYWYQQGPGQDPQFLISFYEKMQSDKGSIPDRFSAQQFSDYHSELNMSSLELGDSALYFCASSLGGRGDNEQFFGPGTRLTVL.

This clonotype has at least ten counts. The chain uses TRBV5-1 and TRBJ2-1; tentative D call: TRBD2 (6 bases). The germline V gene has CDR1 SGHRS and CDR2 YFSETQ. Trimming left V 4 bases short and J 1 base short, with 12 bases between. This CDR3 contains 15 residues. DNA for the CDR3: TGCGCCAGCAGCCCAGGCGGGGAATCCTACAATGAGCAGTTCTTC. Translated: CASSPGGESYNEQFF. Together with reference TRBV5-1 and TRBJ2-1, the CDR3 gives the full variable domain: KAGVTQTPRYLIKTRGQQVTLSCSPISGHRSVSWYQQTPGQGLQFLFEYFSETQRNKGNFPGRFSGRQFSNSRSEMNVSTLELGDSALYLCASSPGGESYNEQFFGPGTRLTVL.

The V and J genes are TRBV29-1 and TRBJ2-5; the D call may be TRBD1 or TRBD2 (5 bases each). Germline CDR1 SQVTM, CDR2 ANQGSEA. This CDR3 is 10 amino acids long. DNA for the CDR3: TGCAGTATGGGGGAAGAGACCCAGTACTTC. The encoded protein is CSMGEETQYF.

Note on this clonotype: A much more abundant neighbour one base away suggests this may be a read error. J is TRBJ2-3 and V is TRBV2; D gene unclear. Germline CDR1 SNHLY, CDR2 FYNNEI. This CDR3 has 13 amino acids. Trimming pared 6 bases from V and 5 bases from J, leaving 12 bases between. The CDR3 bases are TGTGCCAGCAGGGGCTACTGGCGAGATACGCAGTATTTT. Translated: CASRGYWRDTQYF.

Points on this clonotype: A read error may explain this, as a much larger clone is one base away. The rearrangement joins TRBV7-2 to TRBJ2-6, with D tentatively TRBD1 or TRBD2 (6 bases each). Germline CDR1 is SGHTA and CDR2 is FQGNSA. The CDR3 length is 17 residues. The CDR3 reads CASSRRGPGAGANVPTF. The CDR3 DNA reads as TGTGCCAGCAGCCGCCGGGGGCCGGGAGCTGGGGCCAACGTCCCGACTTTC. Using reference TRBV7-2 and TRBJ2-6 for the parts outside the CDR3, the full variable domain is GAGVSQSPSNKVTEKGKDVELRCDPISGHTALYWYRQSLGQGLEFLIYFQGNSAPDKSGLPSDRFSAERTGGSVSTLTIQRTQQEDSAVYLCASSRRGPGAGANVPTFGAGSRLTVL.

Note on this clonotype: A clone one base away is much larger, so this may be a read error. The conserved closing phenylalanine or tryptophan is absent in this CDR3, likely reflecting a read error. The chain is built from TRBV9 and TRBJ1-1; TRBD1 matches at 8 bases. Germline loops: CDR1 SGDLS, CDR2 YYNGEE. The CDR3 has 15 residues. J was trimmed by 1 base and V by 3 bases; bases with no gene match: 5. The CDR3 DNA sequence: TGTGCCAGCAGCGCCGGGACAGGAAAGAACACTGAAGCTTTCGTT. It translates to CASSAGTGKNTEAFV.

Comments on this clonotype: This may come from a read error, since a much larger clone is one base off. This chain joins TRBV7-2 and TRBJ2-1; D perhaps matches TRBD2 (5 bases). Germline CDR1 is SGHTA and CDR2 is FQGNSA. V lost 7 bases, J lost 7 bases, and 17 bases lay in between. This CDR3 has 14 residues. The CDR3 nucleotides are TGTGCCAGCAACTCGGAGTGGACTTGGAATGAGCAGTTCTTC. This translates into CASNSEWTWNEQFF.

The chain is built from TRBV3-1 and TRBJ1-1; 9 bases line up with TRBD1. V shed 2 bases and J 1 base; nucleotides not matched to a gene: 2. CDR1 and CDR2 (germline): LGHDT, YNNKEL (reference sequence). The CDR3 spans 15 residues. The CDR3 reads CASSQKGQGNTEAFF. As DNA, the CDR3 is TGTGCCAGCAGCCAAAAGGGACAGGGGAACACTGAAGCTTTCTTT.

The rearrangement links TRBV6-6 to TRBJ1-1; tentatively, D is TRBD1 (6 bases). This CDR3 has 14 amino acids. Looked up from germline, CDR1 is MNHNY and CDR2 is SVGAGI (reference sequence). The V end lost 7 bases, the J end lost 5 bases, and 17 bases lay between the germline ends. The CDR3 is CASTRLNDRTEAFF. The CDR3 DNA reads TGTGCCAGCACCAGACTTAACGACAGGACTGAAGCTTTCTTT.

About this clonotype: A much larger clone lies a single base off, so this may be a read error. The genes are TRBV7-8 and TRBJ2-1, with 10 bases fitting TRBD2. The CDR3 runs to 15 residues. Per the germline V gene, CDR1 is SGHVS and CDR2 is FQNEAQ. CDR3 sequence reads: CVSSRSGTSGTEQFF. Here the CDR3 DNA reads TGTGTCAGCAGCCGGAGTGGTACTAGCGGGACTGAGCAGTTCTTC.

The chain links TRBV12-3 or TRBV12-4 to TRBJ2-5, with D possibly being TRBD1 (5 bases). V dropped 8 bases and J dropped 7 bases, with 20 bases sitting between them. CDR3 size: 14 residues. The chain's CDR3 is CASSLGRPPGTQYF. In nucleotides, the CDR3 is TGTGCCAGCTCTTTGGGGCGGCCCCCGGGGACCCAGTACTTC.

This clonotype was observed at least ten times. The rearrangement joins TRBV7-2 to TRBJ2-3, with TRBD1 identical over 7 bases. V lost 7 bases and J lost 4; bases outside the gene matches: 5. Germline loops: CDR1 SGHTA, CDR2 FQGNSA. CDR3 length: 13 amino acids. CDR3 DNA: TGTGCCAGCACCGAGACAGGGCCAGATACGCAGTATTTT. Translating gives CASTETGPDTQYF. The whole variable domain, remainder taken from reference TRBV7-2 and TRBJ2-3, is GAGVSQSPSNKVTEKGKDVELRCDPISGHTALYWYRQSLGQGLEFLIYFQGNSAPDKSGLPSDRFSAERTGGSVSTLTIQRTQQEDSAVYLCASTETGPDTQYFGPGTRLTVL.

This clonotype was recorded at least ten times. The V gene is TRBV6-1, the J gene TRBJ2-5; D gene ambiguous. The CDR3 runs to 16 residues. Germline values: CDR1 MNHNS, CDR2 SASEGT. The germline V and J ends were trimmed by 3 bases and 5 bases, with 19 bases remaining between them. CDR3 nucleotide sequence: TGTGCCAGCAGTGAGTGGGGATCCGCCGCTGGGGAGACCCAGTACTTC. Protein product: CASSEWGSAAGETQYF.

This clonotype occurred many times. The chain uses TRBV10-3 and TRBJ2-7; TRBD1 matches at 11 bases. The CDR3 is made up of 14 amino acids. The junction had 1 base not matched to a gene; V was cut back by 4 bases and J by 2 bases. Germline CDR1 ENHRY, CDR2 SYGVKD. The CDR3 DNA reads TGTGCCATCAGTGGGGACAGGGGGACCTACGAGCAGTACTTC. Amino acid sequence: CAISGDRGTYEQYF.

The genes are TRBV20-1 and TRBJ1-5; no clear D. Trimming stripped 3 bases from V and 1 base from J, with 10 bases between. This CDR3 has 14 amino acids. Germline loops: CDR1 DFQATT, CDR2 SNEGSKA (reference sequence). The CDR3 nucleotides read TGCAGTGCTAGCTCTACCCGGAGCAATCAGCCCCAGCATTTT. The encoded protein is CSASSTRSNQPQHF.

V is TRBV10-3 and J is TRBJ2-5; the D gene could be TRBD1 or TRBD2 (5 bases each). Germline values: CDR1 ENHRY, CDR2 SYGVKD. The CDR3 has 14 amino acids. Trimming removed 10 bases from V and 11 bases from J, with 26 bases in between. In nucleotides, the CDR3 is TGTGCCACCGGGGCAGCGAGGGCTTACAATGAGCAGTACTTC. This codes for CATGAARAYNEQYF.

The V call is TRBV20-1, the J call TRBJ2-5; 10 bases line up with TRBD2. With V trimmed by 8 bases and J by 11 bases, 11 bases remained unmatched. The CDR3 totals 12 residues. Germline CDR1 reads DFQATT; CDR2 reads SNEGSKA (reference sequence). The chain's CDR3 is CSLLAGSNKQYF. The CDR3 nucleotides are TGCAGTCTACTAGCGGGGTCCAACAAGCAGTACTTC.

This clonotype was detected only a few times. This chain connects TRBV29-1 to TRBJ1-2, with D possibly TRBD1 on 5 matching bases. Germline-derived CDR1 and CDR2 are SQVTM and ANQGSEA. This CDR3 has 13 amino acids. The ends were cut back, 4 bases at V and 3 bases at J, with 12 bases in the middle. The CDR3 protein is CSVVIGTDYGYTF. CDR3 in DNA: TGCAGCGTTGTTATCGGGACGGACTATGGCTACACCTTC.

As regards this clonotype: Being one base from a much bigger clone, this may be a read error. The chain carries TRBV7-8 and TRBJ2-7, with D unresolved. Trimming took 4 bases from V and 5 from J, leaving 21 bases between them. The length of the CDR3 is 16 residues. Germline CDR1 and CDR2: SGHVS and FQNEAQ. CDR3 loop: CASSSPIDPTKDEQYF. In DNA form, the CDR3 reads TGTGCCAGCAGCTCCCCTATAGACCCTACGAAGGACGAGCAGTACTTC.

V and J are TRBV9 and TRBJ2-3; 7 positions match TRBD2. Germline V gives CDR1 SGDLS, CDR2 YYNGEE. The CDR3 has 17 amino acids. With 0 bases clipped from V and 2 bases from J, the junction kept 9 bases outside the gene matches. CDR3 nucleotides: TGTGCCAGCAGCGTAGGAGCTCGCGGGGGTTTCACAGATACGCAGTATTTT. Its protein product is CASSVGARGGFTDTQYF.